The clone carrying this TCR beta chain was picked up a small number of times. Its antigen remains unknown. The sample is drawn from a study of beta chain features in type 1 diabetes. Study-wide results and limits: The study found that naive, central memory and Treg TCRB repertoires appeared more similar in patients than in healthy donors. PCR might favor shorter templates, but any such skew would affect patients and controls equally.

Averaging roughly 110 mL, one heparinised blood draw was given by each donor. Sorted populations were all over 98% pure. This CDR3 spans 14 amino acids. Germline V gene sequence: CDR1 ENHRY, CDR2 SYGVKD. V lost 10 bases and J 3 bases, leaving 16 bases between the germline ends. Since all of the isolated RNA was reverse transcribed, expressed TCRB transcripts were what got sequenced. Assay used: immunoSEQ multiplex PCR; TCRdb lists only in-frame clones, some missing. The sample consists of about 290,000 clones, around 7.8% of them appearing once. Sequenced material: central memory CD4+ T cells from blood. This clonotype originated in a woman in her late teens or twenties in good health. This rearrangement joins TRBV10-3 to TRBJ1-5; no clear D gene. As DNA, the CDR3 is TGTGCCACCAGAGTTTCGACGGACAATCAGCCCCAGCATTTT. Translation gives CATRVSTDNQPQHF.